The 10 T cell receptor beta chains in this list originate from one sample, sequenced in a study of blood T cell repertoires in COVID-19. Only in-frame clones appear in the TCRdb table, and some are missing; sequencing was by immunoSEQ multiplex PCR. The table lists some 190,000 clones, about 80% of them singletons. Sequenced: peripheral blood. The receptor set was obtained from a man in his sixties with acute or convalescent COVID-19.

With respect to this clone: A much more abundant neighbour one base away suggests this may be a read error. This sequence joins TRBV9 and TRBJ2-5; TRBD2 aligns across 9 bases. The CDR3 contains 15 residues. Germline values: CDR1 SGDLS, CDR2 YYNGEE. Here the CDR3 reads CPSSPQRRGGETQYF. The CDR3 region has the DNA TGTCCCAGCAGCCCTCAACGGCGGGGGGGGGAGACCCAGTACTTC.

The rearrangement links TRBV2 to TRBJ1-5; D is perhaps TRBD1 (5 bases). The V and J ends lost 6 bases and 2 bases respectively, with 14 bases between them. CDR1 and CDR2 from the germline V gene are SNHLY and FYNNEI. CDR3 length: 15 residues. The CDR3 bases are TGTGCCAGCAGGATCCTCGGAGGGGGCAATCAGCCCCAGCATTTT. Its translation: CASRILGGGNQPQHF.

V usage is TRBV25-1 and J usage is TRBJ1-2; TRBD1 agrees at 8 bases. Germline values: CDR1 MGHDK, CDR2 SYGVNS. The V segment lost 3 bases and the J segment 8 bases; nucleotides outside the gene matches: 8. CDR3 length equals 14 residues. The CDR3 DNA follows: TGTGCCAGCAGTGACTCCCAGGGGGCGGAGGGCTACACCTTC. Encoded protein: CASSDSQGAEGYTF.

This clone showed up just a few times. The rearrangement joins TRBV19 to TRBJ2-7; a weak D match, TRBD2 (6 bases). This CDR3 spans 14 amino acids. Looked up from germline, CDR1 is LNHDA and CDR2 is SQIVND (reference sequence). Trimming left V 5 bases short and J 2 bases short, with 13 bases between. Written as DNA, the CDR3 is TGTGCCAGTAGTCCCCGGGGAGGTCCCTACGAGCAGTACTTC. Encoded protein: CASSPRGGPYEQYF.

This clone was observed a handful of times. This chain connects TRBV24-1 to TRBJ1-6; 9 bases agree with TRBD1. Germline lookup yields CDR1 KGHDR and CDR2 SFDVKD. The CDR3 loop spans 14 amino acids. Trimming took 1 base from V and 17 from J; bases not matched to a gene: 8. The DNA of the CDR3 is TGTGCCACCAGTGATTTCTCGGACAGGGGAATAATCCACTTT. As protein: CATSDFSDRGIIHF.

V usage is TRBV10-3 and J usage is TRBJ2-5; TRBD2 agrees at 9 bases. The V gene end was trimmed by 3 bases and the J gene end by 3 bases; junction bases not matched to a gene: 5. Germline V lookup: CDR1 ENHRY, CDR2 SYGVKD. CDR3 size: 15 residues. CDR3 in amino acids: CAISERIAGEETQYF. The DNA of the CDR3 is TGTGCCATCAGTGAAAGAATAGCGGGAGAAGAGACCCAGTACTTC.

The DNA of the CDR3 is TGTGCCAGCAGTTTGAGCGAGTCCTACGAGCAGTACTTC. It translates to CASSLSESYEQYF. This chain uses TRBV28 with TRBJ2-7, with D hard to call. Trimming stripped 3 bases from V and 1 base from J, with 7 bases between. The length of the CDR3 is 13 residues. The germline V gene encodes CDR1 MDHEN and CDR2 SYDVKM.

The chain carries TRBV5-1 and TRBJ2-5, with 7 bases that match TRBD1. V lost 2 bases, J lost 2 bases, and 6 bases stayed unmatched. Germline-derived CDR1 and CDR2 are SGHRS and YFSETQ. The length of the CDR3 is 15 residues. The CDR3 loop is CASSLRGLFQETQYF. DNA of the CDR3: TGCGCCAGCAGCTTAAGGGGGCTTTTTCAAGAGACCCAGTACTTC. The whole variable domain, filled in from reference TRBV5-1 and TRBJ2-5, reads KAGVTQTPRYLIKTRGQQVTLSCSPISGHRSVSWYQQTPGQGLQFLFEYFSETQRNKGNFPGRFSGRQFSNSRSEMNVSTLELGDSALYLCASSLRGLFQETQYFGPGTRLLVL.

The chain uses TRBV6-5 and TRBJ1-1, with a tentative D call TRBD1 (5 bases). This CDR3 has 13 amino acids. V was clipped by 2 bases and J by 4 bases, with 8 bases between them. Germline V gene data show CDR1 as MNHEY and CDR2 as SVGAGI. The CDR3 DNA is TGTGCCAGCAGTTACGTCGGGGGCACTGAAGCTTTCTTT. Translated: CASSYVGGTEAFF.

In this sample, this clone turned up a few times. The chain links TRBV7-9 to TRBJ1-1, with D unclear. The CDR3 consists of 13 residues. Trimming stripped 5 bases from V and 4 bases from J, with 11 bases between. Germline lookup yields CDR1 SEHNR and CDR2 FQNEAQ (reference sequence). This CDR3 reads CASSPGGGTEAFF. The CDR3, as DNA: TGTGCCAGCAGCCCCGGAGGAGGCACTGAAGCTTTCTTT.